These 10 T cell receptor beta chains were sequenced from one sample in a study of Ad26.COV2.S vaccination and SARS-CoV-2 variants. Data came from immunoSEQ multiplex PCR; TCRdb stores just in-frame clones and leaves some out. Altogether approximately 300,000 clones are present, about 82% being singletons, with the ten largest covering 1.5% to 2%. Indicated treatment: some 19 received Ad26.COV2.S at low or high dose, single or two shots; about five received placebo; per-sample allocation not given. Day 63 after the first vaccine or placebo injection was the time point for sampling. Here the sequenced sample was peripheral blood, taken in a trial of Ad26.COV2.S vaccine versus placebo. These receptors were collected from a person between 18 and 60 years old who received the Ad26.COV2.S COVID-19 vaccine or a placebo.

The chain employs TRBV5-4 and TRBJ1-6; D is possibly TRBD1 (6 bases). Trimming took 4 bases from V and 6 from J, leaving 14 bases between them. This CDR3 has 15 residues. Germline CDR1 is SGHNT and CDR2 is YYREEE (reference sequence). Written as DNA, the CDR3 is TGTGCCAGCAGCACGGGACACTATTTTAATTCACCCCTCCACTTT. It yields the protein CASSTGHYFNSPLHF.

V is TRBV6-5 and J is TRBJ1-5; D is unclear. Per germline, CDR1 MNHEY and CDR2 SVGAGI. The CDR3 consists of 16 residues. The V gene lost 0 bases and the J gene lost 5 bases, with 14 bases spanning the gap. CDR3 in DNA: TGTGCCAGCAGTTACTCGACGACCGGGGAACATCAGCCCCAGCATTTT. It codes for CASSYSTTGEHQPQHF.

The chain recombines TRBV9 with TRBJ2-7; D is possibly TRBD1 (6 bases). V was pared by 4 bases and J by 0 bases, with 11 bases between. Per the germline V gene, CDR1 is SGDLS and CDR2 is YYNGEE. CDR3 size: 14 residues. CDR3 residues: CASSLRDNSYEQYF. CDR3 in DNA: TGTGCCAGCAGCCTCCGGGACAACTCCTACGAGCAGTACTTC.

Turning to this clone: The identical CDR3 is also encoded by other nucleotide sequences in the sample. CDR3 amino acids: CAWSETGELFF. The DNA of the CDR3 is TGTGCCTGGAGTGAGACCGGGGAGCTGTTTTTT. The chain couples TRBV30 to TRBJ2-2, with D hard to call. The CDR3 has 11 amino acids. The germline V gene encodes CDR1 GTSNPN and CDR2 SVGIG (reference sequence). V was clipped by 1 base and J by 5 bases, with 2 bases between them.

This clone has just a few counts. The J gene is TRBJ1-5, the V gene TRBV6-1, with TRBD1 as a possible D gene (5 bases). V lost 2 bases and J lost 9, with 17 bases in between. The CDR3 runs 15 residues. Per the germline V gene, CDR1 is MNHNS and CDR2 is SASEGT. The CDR3 nucleotides read TGTGCCAGCAGTGAAAGAGCTGGGGGAAGGAGGCCCCAGCATTTT. As protein: CASSERAGGRRPQHF.

The CDR3 DNA reads as TGTGCCAGCAGCTCACTAGCGGGGGAGACCCAGTACTTC. Its translation is CASSSLAGETQYF. V gene TRBV12-3 or TRBV12-4 combines with J gene TRBJ2-5; TRBD2 aligns across 10 bases. J gave up 5 bases and V 6 bases, and 3 bases lay outside the gene matches. The CDR3 runs to 13 residues.

The rearrangement joins TRBV2 to TRBJ1-1, with D unresolved. Germline V gives CDR1 SNHLY, CDR2 FYNNEI. The ends were cut back, 4 bases at V and 2 bases at J, with 5 bases in the middle. The CDR3 is 12 amino acids. The CDR3 loop is CASSGPNTEAFF. CDR3 bases: TGTGCCAGCAGTGGACCCAACACTGAAGCTTTCTTT. Full variable domain (missing parts from reference TRBV2 and TRBJ1-1): EPEVTQTPSHQVTQMGQEVILRCVPISNHLYFYWYRQILGQKVEFLVSFYNNEISEKSEIFDDQFSVERPDGSNFTLKIRSTKLEDSAMYFCASSGPNTEAFFGQGTRLTVV.

The chain uses TRBV19 and TRBJ1-2, with 8 bases identical to TRBD1. The V gene's germline CDR1 is LNHDA and CDR2 SQIVND (reference sequence). Unmatched junction bases numbered 9, after V lost 5 bases and J lost 4 bases. CDR3 length: 15 amino acids. The CDR3: CASSGQGRRGYGYTF. The DNA of the CDR3 is TGTGCCAGTAGTGGACAGGGCCGTAGAGGCTATGGCTACACCTTC.

V and J are TRBV3-1 (or the pseudogene TRBV3-2) and TRBJ1-2; 11 nucleotides agree with TRBD1. V lost 4 bases to trimming and J lost 8 bases; unmatched junction nucleotides: 12. Germline-derived CDR1 and CDR2 are LGHDT and YNNKEL (reference sequence). CDR3 length: 16 residues. The CDR3 bases are TGTGCCAGCAGCCCGAGTGAGGACAGGGGGCTCGGGGGCTACACCTTC. Its protein is CASSPSEDRGLGGYTF.

This chain connects TRBV6-2 or TRBV6-3 to TRBJ2-5; 12 nucleotides align to TRBD2. The CDR3 runs 17 residues. Unmatched junction bases numbered 8, after V lost 2 bases and J lost 4 bases. CDR1 and CDR2 (germline): MNHEY, SVGEGT. The CDR3 DNA is TGTGCCAGCAGTTACACACTAGCGGGGGGCATGAGAGAGACCCAGTACTTC. It encodes CASSYTLAGGMRETQYF.